These 30 T cell receptor beta chains were all obtained from the same sample, sequenced in a study of T cells in Graves' hyperthyroidism and ophthalmopathy. Researchers amplified the TCR beta CDR3 regions from RNA transcripts. RT-PCR in the first round (using the HTBI primer set) targeted the TCR CDR3. From the multiplex PCR reads, TCRdb called clonotypes with MiXCR, one entry per CDR3 protein. The sample carries roughly 570,000 distinct CDR3 sequences, around 46% recorded once. Sequencing was performed on peripheral blood or thyroid tissue (not recorded which). The receptors derive from an adult woman with Graves' disease, either hyperthyroidism or ophthalmopathy (not recorded which).

This clonotype was counted only a few times. This rearrangement joins TRBV6-1 to TRBJ1-5; D call uncertain. There are 13 residues in the CDR3. In germline, CDR1 is MNHNS, CDR2 SASEGT. Between the trimmed V and J ends, which lost 8 bases and 4 bases, there was a span of 12 bases. This chain's CDR3 is CASHGGENQPQHF. The CDR3 DNA is TGTGCCAGCCATGGTGGGGAGAATCAGCCCCAGCATTTT.

This sequence joins TRBV10-3 and TRBJ1-6; maybe TRBD1 (5 bases). The V and J ends lost 4 bases and 9 bases respectively, with 13 bases between them. From germline, CDR1 is ENHRY and CDR2 SYGVKD. There are 14 residues in the CDR3. The CDR3 loop reads CAISGERGGSPLHF. The CDR3 bases are TGTGCCATCAGTGGTGAGCGGGGGGGTTCACCCCTCCACTTT.

This clonotype was detected ten times or more. The rearrangement uses TRBV6-5 and TRBJ2-5, with 11 bases aligning to TRBD2. The junction had 4 bases not matched to a gene; V was cut back by 6 bases and J by 4 bases. There are 14 residues in the CDR3. Per the germline V gene, CDR1 is MNHEY and CDR2 is SVGAGI. The CDR3 coding sequence is TGTGCCAGCAGGGGTAGCGGGAGGGGAGAGACCCAGTACTTC. It codes for CASRGSGRGETQYF.

This chain uses TRBV2 with TRBJ2-3; D is possibly TRBD1 (5 bases). Germline CDR1 and CDR2: SNHLY and FYNNEI. V was trimmed by 8 bases and J by 6 bases, leaving 15 bases between them. The CDR3 is 13 residues long. The DNA for the CDR3 is TGTGCCAGCCGTGGCAGGGCACAGGATACGCAGTATTTT. This gives the protein CASRGRAQDTQYF.

The chain recombines TRBV15 with TRBJ1-3, with TRBD1 identical over 10 bases. Germline CDR1 and CDR2: LNHNV and YYDKDF (reference sequence). Trimming cost V 8 bases and J 4 bases; bases outside gene matches: 11. CDR3 size: 16 residues. CDR3 nucleotides: TGTGCCACCCGGGCCCCCGGGACAGGGGACGGAAACACCATATATTTT. Its translation is CATRAPGTGDGNTIYF. The full variable domain, with the rest looked up from reference TRBV15 and TRBJ1-3, is DAMVIQNPRYQVTQFGKPVTLSCSQTLNHNVMYWYQQKSSQAPKLLFHYYDKDFNNEADTPDNFQSRRPNTSFCFLDIRSPGLGDTAMYLCATRAPGTGDGNTIYFGEGSWLTVV.

This clonotype was recorded a few times. A read error may be the cause here, since a much bigger clone is one base away. The rearrangement uses TRBV11-2 and TRBJ1-5; D gene ambiguous. Between the trimmed V and J ends, which lost 4 bases and 8 bases, there was a span of 18 bases. The CDR3 is made up of 15 amino acids. Germline V gives CDR1 SGHAT, CDR2 FQNNGV. In nucleotides, the CDR3 is TGTGCCAGCAGCTCCGGGCTAGGGTCAATCAAGCCCCAGCATTTT. Translating it yields CASSSGLGSIKPQHF.

This rearrangement joins TRBV15 to TRBJ2-1, with a possible D match to TRBD2 (5 bases). V lost 5 bases and J lost 9, with 17 bases in between. CDR3 size: 14 residues. The germline CDR1 and CDR2 sequences are LNHNV and YYDKDF (reference sequence). CDR3 bases: TGTGCCACCAGCTGGGGTAGTTGGAGCGGTGAGCAGTTCTTC. Its translation: CATSWGSWSGEQFF.

About this clonotype itself: One base away lies a much larger clone, so this may be a sequencing read error. This rearrangement joins TRBV7-2 to TRBJ1-2; perhaps TRBD1 as D (5 bases). V lost 11 bases and J 1 base, leaving 17 bases between the germline ends. The CDR3 extends over 14 amino acids. The V gene's germline CDR1 is SGHTA and CDR2 FQGNSA. The CDR3, as DNA: TGTGCCTGGCGCAAGCACAGGATTAACTATGGCTACACCTTC. This codes for CAWRKHRINYGYTF.

The chain uses TRBV19 and TRBJ1-5; 10 bases align to TRBD1. The germline CDR1 and CDR2 sequences are LNHDA and SQIVND (reference sequence). Trimming cost V 6 bases and J 6 bases; bases outside gene matches: 11. CDR3 size: 16 residues. The CDR3 sequence: CASSTTGTGARQPQHF. CDR3 coding DNA: TGTGCCAGTAGCACCACCGGGACAGGGGCCCGTCAGCCCCAGCATTTT.

As regards this clonotype: The DNA is left out, because the CDR3 cannot be placed on it with certainty; the CDR3 is given as TCRdb lists it. The rearrangement uses TRBV2 and TRBJ1-2. The CDR3 is 15 amino acids long, termini counted. Germline CDR1 reads SNHLY; CDR2 reads FYNNEI. CDR3 protein: CACSARRGGNYGYTF.

The J gene is TRBJ1-4, the V gene TRBV28, with D unresolved. CDR1 and CDR2 (germline): MDHEN, SYDVKM. V gave up 6 bases and J gave up 3 bases, with 8 bases separating them. The CDR3 totals 13 residues. For the CDR3, the DNA is TGTGCCAGCAGCCGGACCTCTAATGAAAAACTGTTTTTT. Translating it yields CASSRTSNEKLFF.

This clonotype was recorded at least ten times. The chain couples TRBV7-8 to TRBJ2-7; D is tentatively TRBD1 or TRBD2 (6 bases each). The CDR3 is 16 residues long. Trimming left V 5 bases short and J 2 bases short, with 19 bases between. CDR1 is SGHVS, CDR2 FQNEAQ, per germline. CDR3 region: CASSPRWGAGTYEQYF. CDR3 nucleotide sequence: TGTGCCAGCAGCCCGCGATGGGGGGCGGGGACCTACGAGCAGTACTTC.

This chain uses TRBV5-1 with TRBJ2-5; tentative D call: TRBD2 (7 bases). CDR1 is SGHRS and CDR2 is YFSETQ in the germline V gene. There are 17 residues in the CDR3. V was pared by 0 bases and J by 3 bases, with 18 bases between. The CDR3 region has the DNA TGCGCCAGCAGCTTGGGGACGAGGGGGAGGGCCGAAGAGACCCAGTACTTC. As protein: CASSLGTRGRAEETQYF.

In its sample, this clonotype was seen a few times. The rearrangement links TRBV29-1 to TRBJ1-2, with D hard to call. CDR3 length equals 14 residues. V was trimmed by 2 bases and J by 1 base, leaving 11 bases between them. The germline V gene has CDR1 SQVTM and CDR2 ANQGSEA. CDR3 protein: CSVEQAADNYGYTF. The DNA for the CDR3 is TGCAGCGTTGAACAGGCGGCGGATAACTATGGCTACACCTTC.

J is TRBJ1-1 and V is TRBV9, with D possibly matching TRBD1 (6 bases). From germline, CDR1 is SGDLS and CDR2 YYNGEE. The CDR3 consists of 15 residues. Trimming removed 5 bases from V and 4 bases from J, with 18 bases in between. The CDR3 region has the DNA TGTGCCAGCAGTTTACGTCAGGGGATGATCACTGAAGCTTTCTTT. Amino acid sequence: CASSLRQGMITEAFF. Looking up the rest from reference TRBV9 and TRBJ1-1 gives the full variable domain: DSGVTQTPKHLITATGQRVTLRCSPRSGDLSVYWYQQSLDQGLQFLIQYYNGEERAKGNILERFSAQQFPDLHSELNLSSLELGDSALYFCASSLRQGMITEAFFGQGTRLTVV.

Note on this clonotype: This clone may be a read error of a much larger clone one base away. The chain uses TRBV10-3 and TRBJ2-5; 7 bases fit TRBD1. The CDR3 runs 13 residues. Germline CDR1 ENHRY, CDR2 SYGVKD. For the CDR3, the DNA is TGTGCCACCTCTCCGCCAGGGGGAGAGGCCCAGTACTTC. Amino acids: CATSPPGGEAQYF.

This clonotype was recorded at least ten times. The chain employs TRBV5-1 and TRBJ2-1; perhaps TRBD2 as D (6 bases). Germline V gene data show CDR1 as SGHRS and CDR2 as YFSETQ. The CDR3 is 18 residues long. V was trimmed by 1 base and J by 6 bases, leaving 23 bases between them. The CDR3 DNA is TGCGCCAGCAGCTTGATGGCGCGGGGACCTAAAACCTCCAATGAGCAGTTCTTC. Translation: CASSLMARGPKTSNEQFF.

There are many counts of this clonotype. This may come from a read error, since a much larger clone is one base off. This rearrangement joins TRBV6-4 to TRBJ1-3; D remains unclear. Trimming stripped 4 bases from V and 0 bases from J, with 7 bases between. There are 14 residues in the CDR3. Germline-derived CDR1 and CDR2 are MRHNA and SNTAGT. CDR3 sequence reads: CASSAQDSGNTIYF. The CDR3 bases are TGTGCCAGCAGTGCCCAGGACTCTGGAAACACCATATATTTT.

The chain recombines TRBV5-1 with TRBJ2-2; possibly TRBD1 for D (5 bases). CDR1 and CDR2 from the germline V gene are SGHRS and YFSETQ. Trimming took off 5 bases at V and 5 bases at J, with 10 bases between the two ends. This CDR3 is 13 amino acids long. Here the CDR3 reads CASRDTTTGELFF. Here the CDR3 DNA reads TGCGCCAGCAGGGACACAACGACCGGGGAGCTGTTTTTT.

This clonotype occurred many times. This chain joins TRBV6-5 and TRBJ1-2, with D hard to call. The germline V gene has CDR1 MNHEY and CDR2 SVGAGI. V lost 10 bases to trimming and J lost 6 bases, with 18 bases between them. CDR3 length: 13 residues. Here the CDR3 reads CAITARLGDGYTF. CDR3 coding DNA: TGTGCCATCACCGCCCGACTCGGGGATGGCTACACCTTC.

Ten or more counts support this clonotype. The chain recombines TRBV6-6 with TRBJ1-3; 9 bases line up with TRBD1. The germline gives CDR1 MNHNY, CDR2 SVGAGI (reference sequence). V dropped 8 bases and J dropped 4; count of bases not matched to a gene: 9. This CDR3 region has 15 residues. The DNA for the CDR3 is TGTGCCAGCCAGGAACAGGGGGCGTTCGGAAACACCATATATTTT. It yields the protein CASQEQGAFGNTIYF.

The gene calls are TRBV20-1 and TRBJ2-7, with TRBD1 as a possible D gene (6 bases). Germline V gene lookup returns CDR1 DFQATT and CDR2 SNEGSKA (reference sequence). V was shortened by 5 bases and J by 0 bases, with 11 bases between the two germline ends. The CDR3 extends over 13 amino acids. CDR3 in DNA: TGCAGTGCTCGCAGGGGACCCTCCTACGAGCAGTACTTC. Translating gives CSARRGPSYEQYF.

This clonotype has at least ten counts. The V and J genes are TRBV19 and TRBJ1-1; D is possibly TRBD1 (5 bases). The CDR3 loop spans 15 amino acids. Germline values: CDR1 LNHDA, CDR2 SQIVND (reference sequence). The V gene lost 7 bases and the J gene lost 7 bases, with 22 bases spanning the gap. CDR3 residues: CASTNLMGVTGEAFF. Written as DNA, the CDR3 is TGTGCCAGTACCAATCTCATGGGGGTTACCGGTGAAGCTTTCTTT.

In this sample, this clonotype turned up once. This rearrangement joins TRBV7-9 to TRBJ1-1, with D uncertain. The CDR3 consists of 13 residues. V was pared by 5 bases and J by 4 bases, with 11 bases between. Germline V gene lookup returns CDR1 SEHNR and CDR2 FQNEAQ (reference sequence). CDR3 sequence: CASSTDTSTEAFF. The CDR3 coding sequence is TGTGCCAGCAGCACCGACACGAGCACTGAAGCTTTCTTT.

The chain carries TRBV7-9 and TRBJ1-2; D might be TRBD1 (6 bases). The germline V gene encodes CDR1 SEHNR and CDR2 FQNEAQ (reference sequence). Trimming pared 5 bases from V and 4 bases from J, leaving 17 bases between. The CDR3 sequence is 15 residues long. CDR3 residues: CASSAPLVGGYGYTF. The DNA of the CDR3 is TGTGCCAGCAGCGCACCGCTGGTAGGGGGCTATGGCTACACCTTC.

This clonotype was observed a handful of times. A junction end diverges from the germline sequence, so it may reflect a read error. The chain joins TRBV6-2 or TRBV6-3 to TRBJ2-5; D ambiguous. The CDR3 contains 15 residues. In germline, CDR1 is MNHEY, CDR2 SVGEGT. Here the CDR3 DNA reads TGTGCCAGCAGTTACTCGATATCGGCGGAAGGGCCTACACCCTTC. This gives the protein CASSYSISAEGPTPF.

This clonotype was observed many times. The V and J genes are TRBV5-4 and TRBJ1-1; TRBD1 might be the D (6 bases). The ends were cut back, 2 bases at V and 10 bases at J, with 21 bases in the middle. Germline CDR1 reads SGHNT; CDR2 reads YYREEE (reference sequence). This CDR3 has 15 residues. This CDR3 is CASSFPGAQEPAAFF. The CDR3 coding sequence is TGTGCCAGCAGCTTCCCGGGGGCGCAGGAGCCAGCAGCTTTCTTT.

In its sample, this clonotype was seen many times. The CDR3 spells CATSAGNTEAFF. The DNA of the CDR3 is TGTGCCACCAGTGCAGGGAACACTGAAGCTTTCTTT. The V gene is TRBV24-1, the J gene TRBJ1-1; the D is unclear. Trimming left V 5 bases short and J 1 base short, with 4 bases between. The CDR3 has 12 amino acids. Looked up from germline, CDR1 is KGHDR and CDR2 is SFDVKD.

The V and J genes are TRBV2 and TRBJ2-7; D is uncertain. With 9 bases removed from V and 0 bases from J, the gap between germline ends came to 9 bases. In germline, CDR1 is SNHLY, CDR2 FYNNEI. The CDR3 loop spans 12 amino acids. The CDR3 coding sequence is TGTGCCAGGTCTACCTTCTCCTACGAGCAGTACTTC. Translated: CARSTFSYEQYF.

CDR3 sequence (DNA): TGTGCCTGGAGTGTACGTGAGATCGATCAGCCCCAGCATTTT. This codes for CAWSVREIDQPQHF. The rearrangement uses TRBV30 and TRBJ1-5; D not certain. Germline V gives CDR1 GTSNPN, CDR2 SVGIG (reference sequence). The CDR3 extends over 14 amino acids. The V end lost 0 bases, the J end lost 5 bases, and 11 bases lay between the germline ends.